The rows below give T cell receptor beta chains drawn from one sample of a study of persistence of HIV-infected CD4 T cells. TCRdb's table, derived via immunoSEQ multiplex PCR, lists solely in-frame clones and lacks some. The data show about 28,000 clones, about four fifths seen once. Their recognized antigens are unknown. Here the sequenced sample was CD4+ T cells sorted from PBMCs after approximately 18-hour stimulation, taken from a patient who received antiretroviral therapy. Source of these receptors: an adult man with HIV who was CMV-seropositive. Both conserved end residues are part of each CDR3. Fields, in order: V gene, clone size, J gene, D gene, CDR3 protein, CDR3 DNA. D genes are given only for firm matches. Expanded clones get a size class; other rows say once, few or many, or leave the size out.

TRBV24-1,-,TRBJ1-1,-,CATRGGEGGTEAFF,TGTGCCACCAGGGGAGGGGAAGGAGGCACTGAAGCTTTCTTT
TRBV5-1,few,TRBJ1-1,-,CASSLAGHTKGTEAFF,TGCGCCAGCAGCTTGGCGGGACATACTAAGGGCACTGAAGCTTTCTTT
TRBV5-1,-,TRBJ2-7,-,CASRTSPVSSYEQYF,TGCGCCAGCAGAACCTCCCCGGTGAGCTCCTACGAGCAGTACTTC
TRBV6-5,-,TRBJ1-1,-,CASSQGNTEAFF,TGTGCCAGCAGCCAGGGAAACACTGAAGCTTTCTTT
TRBV7-2,-,TRBJ2-1,-,CASSLGGTLSSYNEQFF,TGTGCCAGCAGCTTAGGCGGGACATTGAGCTCCTACAATGAGCAGTTCTTC
TRBV12-3/TRBV12-4,-,TRBJ1-1,-,CASSLKGDTEAFF,TGTGCCAGCAGTTTAAAAGGAGACACTGAAGCTTTCTTT
TRBV15,-,TRBJ1-5,-,CATSRGVGAGGQPQHF,TGTGCCACCAGCAGAGGGGTAGGGGCTGGCGGGCAGCCCCAGCATTTT
TRBV11-3,-,TRBJ2-1,-,CASSLVGRSEQFF,TGTGCCAGCAGCTTAGTCGGCAGAAGTGAGCAGTTCTTC
TRBV10-1,few,TRBJ1-4,TRBD1,CASSAGGTNEKLFF,TGCGCCAGCAGTGCAGGGGGGACTAATGAAAAACTGTTTTTT
TRBV5-6,-,TRBJ1-4,-,CASSSPRVANEKLFF,TGTGCCAGCAGCTCCCCCAGGGTGGCGAATGAAAAACTGTTTTTT
TRBV2,once,TRBJ1-5,TRBD1,CASSPLDRADQPQHF,TGTGCCAGCAGCCCCCTGGACAGGGCGGATCAGCCCCAGCATTTT
TRBV5-1,few,TRBJ2-3,-,CASTLGPAGDTQYF,TGCGCCAGCACCCTCGGGCCCGCGGGGGATACGCAGTATTTT
TRBV19,once,TRBJ1-1,-,CASSPRAGKNTEAFF,TGTGCCAGTAGTCCCCGAGCAGGGAAGAACACTGAAGCTTTCTTT
TRBV30,-,TRBJ1-1,-,CAWSDSREAFF,TGTGCCTGGAGTGACTCCCGGGAAGCTTTCTTT
TRBV10-3,-,TRBJ2-7,TRBD2,CAIRTSGGLAYEQYF,TGTGCCATCAGGACTAGCGGGGGCCTGGCCTACGAGCAGTACTTC
TRBV15,-,TRBJ2-5,TRBD2,CATSRAGGLGETQYF,TGTGCCACCAGCAGAGCGGGGGGGCTCGGAGAGACCCAGTACTTC
TRBV3-1/TRBV3-2,few,TRBJ1-3,-,CASSRTSDSGNTIYF,TGTGCCAGCAGCCGGACGTCGGACTCTGGAAACACCATATATTTT
TRBV21-1,-,TRBJ2-3,-,CASVCLGGRTDTQYF,TGTGCCAGCGTATGTTTAGGGGGCCGCACAGATACGCAGTATTTT
TRBV6-5,-,TRBJ2-5,-,CASSPDRGHQETQYF,TGTGCCAGCAGTCCCGATCGGGGCCATCAAGAGACCCAGTACTTC
TRBV6-5,-,TRBJ2-7,TRBD2,CASSSGTRVYEQYF,TGTGCCAGCAGTTCGGGGACTAGAGTCTACGAGCAGTACTTC
TRBV10-3,-,TRBJ2-1,TRBD2,CAIAGTSSYNEQFF,TGTGCCATTGCCGGGACTAGCTCCTACAATGAGCAGTTCTTC
TRBV19,-,TRBJ2-6,-,CASSQTSGANVLTF,TGTGCCAGTAGTCAAACCTCTGGGGCCAACGTCCTGACTTTC
TRBV7-2,once,TRBJ1-2,TRBD1,CASMPTGGNYGYTF,TGTGCCAGCATGCCAACAGGGGGCAACTATGGCTACACCTTC
TRBV28,once,TRBJ1-2,-,CASNTRESYGYTF,TGTGCCAGCAATACCAGGGAGTCCTATGGCTACACCTTC
TRBV2,-,TRBJ2-3,-,CASSGRGFETDTQYF,TGTGCCAGCAGTGGACGGGGTTTTGAGACAGATACGCAGTATTTT
TRBV7-7,-,TRBJ2-2,TRBD2,CASSPWRGGGGELFF,TGTGCCAGCAGCCCTTGGCGGGGGGGCGGCGGGGAGCTGTTTTTT
TRBV5-8,-,TRBJ2-2,-,CASSRGLEGSTGELFF,TGTGCCAGCAGCAGAGGTCTAGAGGGCTCCACCGGGGAGCTGTTTTTT
TRBV27,-,TRBJ2-7,TRBD1,CASSPWPGGGYEQYF,TGTGCCAGCAGTCCCTGGCCAGGGGGTGGGTACGAGCAGTACTTC
TRBV7-8,-,TRBJ2-7,TRBD1,CASSFDRGYEQYF,TGTGCCAGCAGCTTCGACAGGGGCTACGAGCAGTACTTC
TRBV9,-,TRBJ2-7,TRBD2,CASSYTSGFSSYEQYF,TGTGCCAGCAGCTATACTAGCGGGTTTAGCTCCTACGAGCAGTACTTC
TRBV5-4,-,TRBJ1-1,-,CASSLGGGGIKEAFF,TGTGCCAGCAGCTTGGGAGGAGGGGGTATAAAGGAAGCTTTCTTT
TRBV19,-,TRBJ2-5,TRBD1,CASRGQGTGTQYF,TGTGCCAGTAGGGGACAGGGGACAGGGACCCAGTACTTC
TRBV3-1/TRBV3-2,-,TRBJ1-3,-,CASRPVRGPGNTIYF,TGTGCCAGCAGGCCGGTTCGGGGGCCTGGAAACACCATATATTTT
TRBV6-5,-,TRBJ1-2,-,CASSYGGDYGYTF,TGTGCCAGCAGTTACGGGGGAGACTATGGCTACACCTTC
TRBV18,-,TRBJ1-1,-,CASSPRTDTEAFF,TGTGCCAGCTCACCACGGACCGACACTGAAGCTTTCTTT
TRBV5-8,once,TRBJ1-6,-,CASSPGRNSPLHF,TGTGCCAGCAGCCCAGGACGGAATTCACCCCTCCACTTT
TRBV2,-,TRBJ1-2,-,CASTPKGTTYSGYTF,TGTGCCAGCACCCCGAAGGGGACAACTTATAGTGGCTACACCTTC
TRBV7-3,-,TRBJ1-1,TRBD1,CASSLTGGQGGFVAFF,TGTGCCAGCAGCTTGACCGGGGGACAGGGAGGATTTGTGGCTTTCTTT
TRBV19,-,TRBJ1-3,TRBD1,CASSIGTAGNTIYF,TGTGCCAGTAGCATTGGGACAGCTGGAAACACCATATATTTT
TRBV28,-,TRBJ1-6,-,CASSPPGRYNSPLHF,TGTGCCAGCAGTCCCCCGGGACGGTATAATTCACCCCTCCACTTT
TRBV2,-,TRBJ1-6,-,CASSGNRAANSPLHF,TGTGCCAGCAGTGGGAACAGGGCTGCGAATTCACCCCTCCACTTT
TRBV2,-,TRBJ2-3,TRBD2,CASSSGLAGAPLSTDTQYF,TGTGCCAGCAGTTCGGGACTAGCGGGGGCCCCCCTTAGCACAGATACGCAGTATTTT
TRBV9,-,TRBJ2-7,TRBD2,CASSVAPGEGFEQYF,TGTGCCAGCAGCGTAGCCCCCGGGGAGGGTTTCGAGCAGTACTTC
TRBV2,-,TRBJ1-6,TRBD1,CASWDRPPLHF,TGTGCCAGCTGGGACAGACCACCCCTCCACTTT
TRBV10-3,-,TRBJ1-1,-,CAISESQGTPEAFF,TGTGCCATCAGTGAGTCGCAGGGGACCCCTGAAGCTTTCTTT